One and the same sample provided the 25 T cell receptor beta chains below, sequenced in a study of early T cells in non-severe SARS-CoV-2 infection. TCRdb processed the 5' RACE reads anew with MiXCR; each CDR3 protein has one entry. The data hold about 39,000 distinct CDR3 sequences, with roughly 7.1% observed a single time. The sequenced sample consisted of whole blood. These receptors originate from an adult who was a healthcare worker with PCR-confirmed SARS-CoV-2 infection or an uninfected control (not recorded which).

In its sample, this clonotype was seen a few times. The V gene is TRBV10-3, the J gene TRBJ1-1; 9 bases map to TRBD1. Trimming cost V 6 bases and J 1 base; bases outside gene matches: 3. The CDR3 extends over 14 amino acids. The germline gives CDR1 ENHRY, CDR2 SYGVKD. The CDR3 DNA reads as TGTGCCATCAGGCTGGGACAGGGGAACACTGAAGCTTTCTTT. It encodes CAIRLGQGNTEAFF.

This clonotype was counted ten times or more. The chain is built from TRBV6-6 and TRBJ1-1, with D tentatively TRBD1 (6 bases). This CDR3 spans 16 amino acids. Deletions cut 0 bases from V and 3 bases from J, with 14 bases between. The germline V gene encodes CDR1 MNHNY and CDR2 SVGAGI (reference sequence). CDR3 DNA sequence: TGTGCCAGCAGTTACTCTGGGGGCAGAGGAGACACTGAAGCTTTCTTT. It specifies CASSYSGGRGDTEAFF.

By frequency in the sample, this clonotype is medium-sized (0.01 to 0.1%). This chain uses TRBV14 with TRBJ2-1, with TRBD2 matching over 11 bases. The V and J ends lost 1 base and 7 bases, in that order; junction bases with no gene match: 6. From germline, CDR1 is SGHDN and CDR2 FVKESK. This CDR3 has 16 residues. CDR3 in amino acids: CASSQGTSGLSNEQFF. CDR3 coding DNA: TGTGCCAGCAGCCAAGGGACTAGCGGGTTATCGAATGAGCAGTTCTTC.

This clonotype was seen repeatedly, ten times or more. The germline gene is not matched at one end of the junction; a read error may be the cause. This rearrangement joins TRBV18 to TRBJ1-1; D remains unclear. This CDR3 comprises 12 residues. CDR1 is KGHSH, CDR2 LQKENI, per germline. Here the CDR3 reads CASSPGNPEAFF. The CDR3 DNA reads TGTGCCAGCTCACCGGGGAACCCTGAAGCTTTCTTT.

This clonotype was picked up a small number of times. The rearrangement joins TRBV11-2 to TRBJ2-3; D is unclear. The V end lost 1 base, the J end lost 4 bases, and 9 bases lay between the germline ends. This CDR3 spans 14 amino acids. Germline values: CDR1 SGHAT, CDR2 FQNNGV. For the CDR3, the DNA is TGTGCCAGCAGCTTAGGAGTCCGGGCAGATACGCAGTATTTT. This translates into CASSLGVRADTQYF.

This clonotype was seen ten or more times. V usage is TRBV6-2 or TRBV6-3 and J usage is TRBJ2-7; D is possibly TRBD2 (6 bases). CDR1 and CDR2 (germline): MNHEY, SVGEGT. Deletions cut 8 bases from V and 8 bases from J, with 13 bases between. The CDR3 totals 11 residues. The CDR3 sequence: CASVRGTQQYF. The CDR3 DNA reads TGTGCCAGCGTTAGAGGGACTCAGCAGTACTTC.

The chain combines TRBV7-6 with TRBJ2-3; tentatively, D is TRBD2 (7 bases). This CDR3 contains 14 residues. Germline-derived CDR1 and CDR2 are SGHVS and FNYEAQ. V was clipped by 1 base and J by 6 bases, with 11 bases between them. This CDR3 is CASSLGGGEDTQYF. The CDR3 bases are TGTGCCAGCAGCTTAGGCGGGGGCGAGGATACGCAGTATTTT.

At least ten counts were recorded for this clonotype. This sequence joins TRBV12-3 or TRBV12-4 and TRBJ2-5, with D uncertain. With 6 bases removed from V and 5 bases from J, the gap between germline ends came to 10 bases. This CDR3 spans 12 amino acids. The CDR3 region has the DNA TGTGCCAGCAGCTTGGTCCGGGAGACCCAGTACTTC. Amino acids: CASSLVRETQYF.

This clonotype appeared many times. The chain couples TRBV7-9 to TRBJ1-2, with 8 bases lining up with TRBD1. The CDR3 runs 17 residues. Germline assignment: CDR1 SEHNR and CDR2 FQNEAQ (reference sequence). After removal of 4 bases from V and 3 bases from J, the junction contained 13 bases not matched to a gene. The CDR3 is CASSSVGTGLIYYGYTF. In nucleotides, the CDR3 is TGTGCCAGCAGCTCAGTGGGGACAGGCCTCATATACTATGGCTACACCTTC.

This clonotype was seen many times. V and J are TRBV19 and TRBJ1-5; D perhaps matches TRBD1 (6 bases). Trimming cost V 9 bases and J 0 bases, with 12 bases left between them. The germline V gene encodes CDR1 LNHDA and CDR2 SQIVND (reference sequence). The CDR3 covers 14 residues. Here the CDR3 reads CASTGHTSNQPQHF. In DNA form, the CDR3 reads TGTGCCAGCACGGGACACACTAGCAATCAGCCCCAGCATTTT.

Ten or more counts support this clonotype. The chain uses TRBV29-1 and TRBJ1-2; D unclear. This CDR3 region has 14 residues. The V gene's germline CDR1 is SQVTM and CDR2 ANQGSEA. V was shortened by 3 bases and J by 0 bases, with 11 bases between the two germline ends. The CDR3 sequence is CSVDFYSANYGYTF. The CDR3 nucleotides read TGCAGCGTTGATTTTTACAGTGCTAACTATGGCTACACCTTC. The variable domain in full, completed from reference TRBV29-1 and TRBJ1-2, reads SAVISQKPSRDICQRGTSLTIQCQVDSQVTMMFWYRQQPGQSLTLIATANQGSEATYESGFVIDKFPISRPNLTFSTLTVSNMSPEDSSIYLCSVDFYSANYGYTFGSGTRLTVV.

This clonotype was seen at least ten times. The V and J genes are TRBV2 and TRBJ2-3; tentatively, D is TRBD2 (5 bases). V was trimmed by 0 bases and J by 0 bases, leaving 16 bases between them. Germline values: CDR1 SNHLY, CDR2 FYNNEI. The CDR3 consists of 18 residues. CDR3 bases: TGTGCCAGCAGTGAAGCGCTAATAGGACGGACTAGCACAGATACGCAGTATTTT. Its translation: CASSEALIGRTSTDTQYF. Using reference TRBV2 and TRBJ2-3 for the parts outside the CDR3, the full variable domain is EPEVTQTPSHQVTQMGQEVILRCVPISNHLYFYWYRQILGQKVEFLVSFYNNEISEKSEIFDDQFSVERPDGSNFTLKIRSTKLEDSAMYFCASSEALIGRTSTDTQYFGPGTRLTVL.

The genes are TRBV6-5 and TRBJ1-1, with TRBD1 as a possible D gene (5 bases). V was cut by 6 bases and J by 3 bases, with 8 bases left in between. Germline CDR1 is MNHEY and CDR2 is SVGAGI. CDR3 length: 12 amino acids. CDR3 in DNA: TGTGCCAGCAGAGAGGGACACACTGAAGCTTTCTTT. Translating gives CASREGHTEAFF.

This clonotype has ten or more counts. The chain has TRBV18 and TRBJ1-6, with TRBD1 matching over 7 bases. The germline CDR1 and CDR2 sequences are KGHSH and LQKENI. Unmatched junction bases numbered 3, after V lost 0 bases and J lost 4 bases. This CDR3 has 16 residues. Here the CDR3 reads CASSPPDRPYNSPLHF. The CDR3 DNA is TGTGCCAGCTCACCACCGGACAGGCCTTATAATTCACCCCTCCACTTT.

The gene calls are TRBV4-2 and TRBJ2-7, with 9 nucleotides matching TRBD1. The CDR3 has 14 amino acids. From germline, CDR1 is LGHNA and CDR2 YNFKEQ. Trimming at V came to 5 bases and at J to 3 bases, leaving 5 bases not matched to a gene. The CDR3 reads CASSTQTGGYEQYF. CDR3 DNA sequence: TGTGCCAGCAGCACACAGACAGGGGGCTACGAGCAGTACTTC.

CDR3 bases: TGTGCCAGCAGCTTGGCCAACGGGGCAGCCGAGCAGTACTTC. Amino acids: CASSLANGAAEQYF. The chain links TRBV5-5 to TRBJ2-7; D could derive from TRBD1 or TRBD2 (5 bases each). The CDR3 consists of 14 residues. The V end was cut by 0 bases, the J end by 6 bases, with 13 bases between. Germline CDR1 reads SGHKS; CDR2 reads YYEKEE (reference sequence). Together with reference TRBV5-5 and TRBJ2-7, the CDR3 gives the full variable domain: DAGVTQSPTHLIKTRGQQVTLRCSPISGHKSVSWYQQVLGQGPQFIFQYYEKEERGRGNFPDRFSARQFPNYSSELNVNALLLGDSALYLCASSLANGAAEQYFGPGTRLTVT.

By its share, this clonotype is medium-sized (0.01 to 0.1%). This rearrangement joins TRBV29-1 to TRBJ1-5; 8 nucleotides align to TRBD1. With V trimmed by 7 bases and J by 2 bases, 4 bases remained unmatched. There are 13 residues in the CDR3. Germline CDR1 and CDR2: SQVTM and ANQGSEA. CDR3 protein: CSGGTGRNQPQHF. The CDR3 region has the DNA TGCAGCGGGGGGACAGGCCGCAATCAGCCCCAGCATTTT.

In this sample, this clonotype turned up a few times. The chain uses TRBV7-2 and TRBJ2-2; D remains unclear. Germline V gene lookup returns CDR1 SGHTA and CDR2 FQGNSA. The CDR3 contains 16 residues. With 5 bases removed from V and 4 bases from J, the gap between germline ends came to 17 bases. CDR3 loop: CASSRFRDISTGELFF. CDR3 in DNA: TGTGCCAGCAGCCGCTTCCGAGACATAAGCACCGGGGAGCTGTTTTTT.

This chain joins TRBV7-2 and TRBJ2-1, with 9 bases matching TRBD1. The CDR3 has 16 amino acids. The V gene's germline CDR1 is SGHTA and CDR2 FQGNSA. V was pared by 6 bases and J by 0 bases, with 6 bases of the junction left unmatched. CDR3 residues: CASSRDRERSYNEQFF. The CDR3 DNA sequence: TGTGCCAGCAGTAGGGACAGGGAACGCTCCTACAATGAGCAGTTCTTC.

This clonotype showed up just a few times. The chain joins TRBV10-3 to TRBJ2-5; the match to TRBD1 covers 7 bases. CDR1 is ENHRY and CDR2 is SYGVKD in the germline V gene. Trimming removed 1 base from V and 2 bases from J; junction bases left unmatched: 1. The CDR3 extends over 14 amino acids. CDR3 protein: CAISELQGQETQYF. CDR3 sequence (DNA): TGTGCCATCAGTGAGTTACAGGGGCAAGAGACCCAGTACTTC.

This clonotype was observed a handful of times. The gene calls are TRBV30 and TRBJ2-3; D call uncertain. V lost 2 bases and J 9 bases, leaving 12 bases between the germline ends. Germline CDR1 reads GTSNPN; CDR2 reads SVGIG (reference sequence). This CDR3 region has 12 residues. The CDR3 region has the DNA TGTGCCTGGAGTCGATCCTATGGAACGCAGTATTTT. Translation: CAWSRSYGTQYF.

This clonotype was seen a handful of times. This rearrangement joins TRBV7-8 to TRBJ1-1; 7 positions agree with TRBD1. With 5 bases clipped from V and 0 bases from J, the junction kept 12 bases outside the gene matches. CDR1 SGHVS and CDR2 FQNEAQ come from the germline V gene. The CDR3 is made up of 17 amino acids. CDR3 region: CASSRLYGTDLNTEAFF. The CDR3 DNA reads TGTGCCAGCAGCCGGCTATATGGGACAGACTTGAACACTGAAGCTTTCTTT.

This clonotype was counted a few times. The chain recombines TRBV7-6 with TRBJ2-7, with no clear D. This CDR3 spans 14 amino acids. Looked up from germline, CDR1 is SGHVS and CDR2 is FNYEAQ. The V and J ends lost 5 bases and 5 bases respectively, with 16 bases between them. Written as DNA, the CDR3 is TGTGCCAGCAGCCGTATGTCGTCATGGGACGAGCAGTACTTC. Encoded protein: CASSRMSSWDEQYF.

This clonotype has ten or more counts. J is TRBJ2-5 and V is TRBV6-2 or TRBV6-3; 9 positions match TRBD1. CDR1 and CDR2 from the germline V gene are MNHEY and SVGEGT. V dropped 4 bases and J dropped 5; count of bases not matched to a gene: 8. The CDR3 length is 15 residues. CDR3 DNA sequence: TGTGCCAGCAGTTTTCTACAGGGGGCTGGGGAGACCCAGTACTTC. Translating gives CASSFLQGAGETQYF.

Of note for this clonotype: With a much larger clone just one base away, this may be a read error. It is likely a read error, because the conserved phenylalanine at the end of the CDR3 is missing. This chain joins TRBV27 and TRBJ1-1; tentative D call: TRBD1 (5 bases). V lost 4 bases and J lost 3, with 15 bases in between. This CDR3 is built from 15 residues. Germline assignment: CDR1 MNHEY and CDR2 SMNVEV (reference sequence). CDR3 nucleotide sequence: TGTGCCAGCAGTTACTGGGACGGAGGGGACACTGAAGCTTTCATT. Its translation: CASSYWDGGDTEAFI.